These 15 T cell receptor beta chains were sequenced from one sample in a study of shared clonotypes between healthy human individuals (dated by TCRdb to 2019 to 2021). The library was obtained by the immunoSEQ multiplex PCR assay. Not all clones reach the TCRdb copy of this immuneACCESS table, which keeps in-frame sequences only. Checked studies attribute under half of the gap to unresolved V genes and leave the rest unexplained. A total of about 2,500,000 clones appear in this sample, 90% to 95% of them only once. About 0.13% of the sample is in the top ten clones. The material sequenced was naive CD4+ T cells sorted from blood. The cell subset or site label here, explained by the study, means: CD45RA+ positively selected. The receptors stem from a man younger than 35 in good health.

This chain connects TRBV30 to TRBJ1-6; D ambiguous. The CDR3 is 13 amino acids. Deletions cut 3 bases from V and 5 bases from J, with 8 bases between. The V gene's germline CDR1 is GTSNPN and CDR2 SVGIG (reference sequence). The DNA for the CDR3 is TGTGCCTGGAGGGCTCCAAATAATTCACCCCTCCACTTT. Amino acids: CAWRAPNNSPLHF.

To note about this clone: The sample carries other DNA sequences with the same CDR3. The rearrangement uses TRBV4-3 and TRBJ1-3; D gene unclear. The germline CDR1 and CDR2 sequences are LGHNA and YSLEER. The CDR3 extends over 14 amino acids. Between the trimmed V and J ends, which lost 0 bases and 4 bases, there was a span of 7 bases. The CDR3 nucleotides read TGCGCCAGCAGCCAAGAGGACCGAGGAAACACCATATATTTT. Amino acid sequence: CASSQEDRGNTIYF.

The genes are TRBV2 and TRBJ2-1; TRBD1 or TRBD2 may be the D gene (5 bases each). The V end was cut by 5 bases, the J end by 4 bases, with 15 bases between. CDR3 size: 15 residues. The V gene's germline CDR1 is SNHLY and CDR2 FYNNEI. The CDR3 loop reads CASSTGAGLYNEQFF. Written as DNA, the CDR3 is TGTGCCAGCAGTACCGGGGCAGGGCTTTACAATGAGCAGTTCTTC.

DNA of the CDR3: TGTGCCACCGTAGGACAGGAACGAAACTATGGCTACACCTTC. Translating gives CATVGQERNYGYTF. The J gene is TRBJ1-2, the V gene TRBV10-3; 7 nucleotides agree with TRBD1. CDR1 is ENHRY, CDR2 SYGVKD, per germline. V lost 10 bases and J lost 2; bases outside the gene matches: 10. The CDR3 extends over 14 amino acids.

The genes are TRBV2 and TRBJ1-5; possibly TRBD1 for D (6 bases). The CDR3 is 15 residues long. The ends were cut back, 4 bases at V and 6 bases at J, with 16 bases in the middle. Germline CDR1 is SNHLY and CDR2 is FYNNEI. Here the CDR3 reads CASSGEGGAGQPQHF. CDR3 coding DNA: TGTGCCAGCAGTGGCGAAGGGGGGGCGGGTCAGCCCCAGCATTTT.

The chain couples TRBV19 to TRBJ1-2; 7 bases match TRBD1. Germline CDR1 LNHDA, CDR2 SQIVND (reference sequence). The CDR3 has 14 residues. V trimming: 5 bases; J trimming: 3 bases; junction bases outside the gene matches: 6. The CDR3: CASSSQGVYYGYTF. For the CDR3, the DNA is TGTGCCAGTAGTTCTCAGGGGGTTTACTATGGCTACACCTTC.

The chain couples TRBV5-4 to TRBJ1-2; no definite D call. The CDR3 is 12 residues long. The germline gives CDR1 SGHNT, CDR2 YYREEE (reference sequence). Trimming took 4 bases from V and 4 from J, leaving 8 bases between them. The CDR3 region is CASSMEAYGYTF. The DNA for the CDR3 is TGTGCCAGCAGCATGGAGGCCTATGGCTACACCTTC.

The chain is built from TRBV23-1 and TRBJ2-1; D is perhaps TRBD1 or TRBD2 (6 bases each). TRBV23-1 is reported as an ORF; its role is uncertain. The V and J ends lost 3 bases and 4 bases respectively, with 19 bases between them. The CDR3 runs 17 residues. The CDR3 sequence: CASSHIQWGAEYNEQFF. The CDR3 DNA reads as TGCGCCAGCAGTCATATTCAATGGGGGGCTGAATACAATGAGCAGTTCTTC.

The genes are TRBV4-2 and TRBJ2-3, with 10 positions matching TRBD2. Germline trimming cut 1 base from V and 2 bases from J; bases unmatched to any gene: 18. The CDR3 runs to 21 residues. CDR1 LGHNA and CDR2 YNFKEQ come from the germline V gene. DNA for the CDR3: TGTGCCAGCAGCCAAGGTGCACTAGCGGGGCGGCACCCCTCTGACACAGATACGCAGTATTTT. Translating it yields CASSQGALAGRHPSDTDTQYF.

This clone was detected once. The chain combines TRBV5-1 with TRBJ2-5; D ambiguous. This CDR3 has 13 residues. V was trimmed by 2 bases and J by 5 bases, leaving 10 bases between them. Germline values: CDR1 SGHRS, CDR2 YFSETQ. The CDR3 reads CASSFPLGETQYF. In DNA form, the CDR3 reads TGCGCCAGCAGCTTTCCCCTGGGGGAGACCCAGTACTTC.

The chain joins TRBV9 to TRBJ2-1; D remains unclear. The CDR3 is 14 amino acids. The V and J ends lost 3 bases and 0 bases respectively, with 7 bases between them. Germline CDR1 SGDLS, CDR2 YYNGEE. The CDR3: CASSADPSYNEQFF. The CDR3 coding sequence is TGTGCCAGCAGCGCGGACCCCTCCTACAATGAGCAGTTCTTC. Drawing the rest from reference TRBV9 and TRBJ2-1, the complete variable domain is DSGVTQTPKHLITATGQRVTLRCSPRSGDLSVYWYQQSLDQGLQFLIQYYNGEERAKGNILERFSAQQFPDLHSELNLSSLELGDSALYFCASSADPSYNEQFFGPGTRLTVL.

The CDR3 DNA reads TGTGCCAGCTCACCGATCGGTGGCGAGCGAGAGACCCAGTACTTC. As protein: CASSPIGGERETQYF. The chain recombines TRBV18 with TRBJ2-5; D is undetermined. V was pared by 3 bases and J by 4 bases, with 15 bases between. Germline V gene data show CDR1 as KGHSH and CDR2 as LQKENI. The CDR3 runs 15 residues.

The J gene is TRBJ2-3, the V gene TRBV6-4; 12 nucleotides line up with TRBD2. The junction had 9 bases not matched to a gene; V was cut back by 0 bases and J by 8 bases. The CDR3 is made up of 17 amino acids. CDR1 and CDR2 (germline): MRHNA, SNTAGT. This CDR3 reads CASSDSPSGRAGVTQYF. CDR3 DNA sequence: TGTGCCAGCAGTGACTCACCTAGCGGGAGGGCCGGTGTTACGCAGTATTTT.

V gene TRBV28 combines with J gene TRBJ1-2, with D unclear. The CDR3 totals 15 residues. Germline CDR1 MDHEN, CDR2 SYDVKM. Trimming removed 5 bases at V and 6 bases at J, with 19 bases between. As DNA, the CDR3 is TGTGCCAGCAGTCCCCCCAAGGCAGAACTAGATGGCTACACCTTC. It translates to CASSPPKAELDGYTF.

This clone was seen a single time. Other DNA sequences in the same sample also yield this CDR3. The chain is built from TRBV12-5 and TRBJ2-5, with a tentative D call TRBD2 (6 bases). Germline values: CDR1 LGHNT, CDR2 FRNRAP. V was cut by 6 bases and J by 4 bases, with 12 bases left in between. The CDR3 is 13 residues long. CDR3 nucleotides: TGTGCTAGTGGCCCCCAGGGAGGAGAGACCCAGTACTTC. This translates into CASGPQGGETQYF.